The 9 T cell receptor beta chains in this list originate from one sample, sequenced in a study of cytomegalovirus exposure and HLA in healthy donors. The protocol was immunoSEQ multiplex PCR, while the TCRdb copy is restricted to in-frame clones and leaves out a portion. The data hold approximately 56,000 clones, with around 90% observed a single time. The specimen was PBMCs. The receptors derive from a man between 18 and 35 years old in good health and CMV-seronegative.

The rearrangement joins TRBV7-6 to TRBJ1-2, with 9 nucleotides matching TRBD1. The CDR3 consists of 15 residues. J lost 8 bases, V lost 4 bases, and 11 bases had no gene match. Germline lookup yields CDR1 SGHVS and CDR2 FNYEAQ. CDR3 sequence reads: CASSSGTGFVDGYTF. The DNA for the CDR3 is TGTGCCAGCAGCTCCGGGACAGGGTTCGTCGACGGCTACACCTTC.

The chain combines TRBV18 with TRBJ2-3, with D possibly matching TRBD2 (6 bases). This CDR3 is built from 17 residues. V lost 3 bases, J lost 2 bases, and 18 bases lay in between. The V gene's germline CDR1 is KGHSH and CDR2 LQKENI. The chain's CDR3 is CASSPQQFGGDTDTQYF. The CDR3 DNA follows: TGTGCCAGCTCACCCCAACAGTTCGGGGGAGACACAGATACGCAGTATTTT.

This clone was counted a single time. The CDR3 nucleotides are TGTGCCACCCGGACAACTGGGGAGACCCAGTACTTC. This encodes CATRTTGETQYF. V is TRBV6-5 and J is TRBJ2-5; tentative D call: TRBD1 (5 bases). Germline assignment: CDR1 MNHEY and CDR2 SVGAGI. This CDR3 comprises 12 residues. Trimming pared 10 bases from V and 5 bases from J, leaving 14 bases between.

V is TRBV6-4 and J is TRBJ2-2; 10 positions match TRBD1. Unmatched junction bases numbered 4, after V lost 6 bases and J lost 3 bases. In germline, CDR1 is MRHNA, CDR2 SNTAGT. The CDR3 is 15 residues long. CDR3 sequence: CASRAGTGDTGELFF. The CDR3 bases are TGTGCCAGCAGAGCCGGGACAGGGGACACCGGGGAGCTGTTTTTT.

The chain combines TRBV15 with TRBJ2-7; D remains unclear. Trimming took off 1 base at V and 0 bases at J, with 16 bases between the two ends. The CDR3 length is 17 residues. Germline CDR1 is LNHNV and CDR2 is YYDKDF (reference sequence). The CDR3 DNA sequence: TGTGCCACCAGCAGAGGACTTTCGGAGCAGTACTCCTACGAGCAGTACTTC. Protein sequence: CATSRGLSEQYSYEQYF.

The chain has TRBV6-5 and TRBJ2-7; 8 bases agree with TRBD2. V lost 0 bases and J lost 1; bases outside the gene matches: 5. The CDR3 sequence is 16 residues long. Germline values: CDR1 MNHEY, CDR2 SVGAGI. DNA of the CDR3: TGTGCCAGCAGTTACTCTTTACTAGCGGCGTCCTACGAGCAGTACTTC. Amino acids: CASSYSLLAASYEQYF.

This clone was counted once. A read error may account for a junction end that differs from germline. The chain uses TRBV19 and TRBJ1-4; D is uncertain. This CDR3 comprises 11 residues. Germline values: CDR1 LNHDA, CDR2 SQIVND (reference sequence). The CDR3 loop reads CASIAGERLFF. The CDR3 DNA is TGTGCCAGTATAGCGGGAGAAAGACTGTTTTTT.

This chain uses TRBV9 with TRBJ2-7; 7 positions agree with TRBD1. The V gene's germline CDR1 is SGDLS and CDR2 YYNGEE. The length of the CDR3 is 15 residues. J was trimmed by 4 bases and V by 4 bases; bases with no gene match: 11. CDR3: CASSPATGSNYEQYF. The CDR3 nucleotides read TGTGCCAGCAGCCCCGCGACAGGGAGTAATTACGAGCAGTACTTC.

The J gene is TRBJ2-1, the V gene TRBV9; 10 positions agree with TRBD2. The CDR3 sequence is 15 residues long. Looked up from germline, CDR1 is SGDLS and CDR2 is YYNGEE. With 3 bases clipped from V and 5 bases from J, the junction kept 5 bases outside the gene matches. The CDR3 loop is CASSDRSGRDNEQFF. The CDR3 nucleotides are TGTGCCAGCAGCGATCGAAGCGGGAGGGACAATGAGCAGTTCTTC.